The clone carrying this T cell receptor beta chain was recorded many times. Antigen unknown. The time point here: newly diagnosed GD, antithyroid drugs for less than 3 months. Construction of the TCR library relied on RNA isolated from PBMCs. A volume of roughly 8.4 milliliters of peripheral blood was collected in EDTA tubes. These data belong to a study of regulatory T cells in long-lasting Graves disease. Study-wide background: Antithyroid drug intake by newly diagnosed Graves' patients had lasted under 3 months.

CDR3-region Arm-PCR and iRepertoire HTBI primers produced the TCR beta libraries. One entry per CDR3 protein results from TCRdb running MiXCR on the multiplex PCR reads. The sample shows approximately 540,000 distinct CDR3 sequences, 9.5% to 15% of them seen only once. The CDR3 is 15 amino acids. Germline V gene lookup returns CDR1 MGHDK and CDR2 SYGVNS. The V gene lost 3 bases and the J gene lost 4 bases, with 13 bases spanning the gap. Study-level points and caveats: Lower TCR diversity was seen in persistent Graves' patients than in newly diagnosed ones.

This sample was shared with a second study, whose subject was T cells in Graves' hyperthyroidism and ophthalmopathy. In that study: A first-round RT-PCR of the TCR CDR3 used the HTBI primer set.

This sequence joins TRBV25-1 and TRBJ2-1; D not resolved. The source was peripheral blood mononuclear cells (PBMCs), collected at new diagnosis, from a patient treated with antithyroid drugs. The source of this sequence is a woman between 25 and 40 years old with Graves disease. CDR3 nucleotide sequence: TGTGCCAGCAGTGAGGGCCAGACCCGGTACAATGAGCAGTTCTTC. Translated: CASSEGQTRYNEQFF.